The text below deals with one T cell receptor (beta chain). It is unclear where the CDR3 begins or ends on the DNA, so no DNA is shown, and the CDR3 is as TCRdb lists it. From germline, CDR1 is MNHEY and CDR2 SMNVEV (reference sequence). The CDR3 is 15 amino acids long, termini counted. The assay was immunoSEQ multiplex PCR, and TCRdb's table has in-frame clones only and misses some. This table holds around 97,000 clones, roughly nine tenths found once. The data were taken from a study of blood T cell repertoires in COVID-19. The TCR comes from a man aged 50-60 years in a cohort sampled during active COVID-19. J is TRBJ1-2 and V is TRBV27. Sequencing was carried out using peripheral blood. CDR3 region: CASSSSERGADSYTF.